Listed below are T cell receptor beta chains from one sample, sequenced in a study of blood T cell repertoires in COVID-19. Here immunoSEQ multiplex PCR was the method, and the copy in TCRdb shows in-frame clones only, minus some. The table records about 280,000 clones, 86% of them present only once. The material sequenced was peripheral blood. The receptors originated from a woman aged 30 to 39 with active or convalescent COVID-19. The CDR3 runs from the conserved cysteine through the conserved F or W. The D gene is left open where the match is weak. Not every row has a clone size; where given, it reads once, few, many or a size class.

TRBJ2-7	TRBV4-3	.	.	CASSQDSGYEQYF	TGCGCCAGCAGCCAAGATTCCGGTTACGAGCAGTACTTC
TRBJ1-2	TRBV27	TRBD1	.	CASSPDRGADNYGYTF	TGTGCCAGCAGTCCCGACAGGGGCGCGGATAACTATGGCTACACCTTC
TRBJ2-3	TRBV10-3	.	.	CAIREQTLGVGFTDTQYF	TGTGCCATCAGGGAACAGACTTTAGGGGTGGGATTCACAGATACGCAGTATTTT
TRBJ2-2	TRBV3-1/TRBV3-2	TRBD2	.	CASSLGLTNTGELFF	TGTGCCAGCAGCCTGGGACTAACCAACACCGGGGAGCTGTTTTTT
TRBJ2-5	TRBV7-2	TRBD2	.	CASSPSGGYETQYF	TGTGCCAGCAGCCCCAGCGGGGGATATGAGACCCAGTACTTC
TRBJ2-1	TRBV5-4	.	.	CASSLVRGAYNEQFF	TGTGCCAGCAGCTTGGTCCGGGGAGCGTACAATGAGCAGTTCTTC
TRBJ2-1	TRBV11-1	TRBD1	.	CASTPTGTVYNEQFF	TGTGCCAGCACCCCAACCGGGACAGTTTACAATGAGCAGTTCTTC
TRBJ2-1	TRBV9	.	.	CASSVATGPYNEQFF	TGTGCCAGCAGCGTAGCCACAGGCCCGTACAATGAGCAGTTCTTC
TRBJ2-3	TRBV11-1	TRBD1	once	CASSPDRASSTDTQYF	TGTGCCAGCAGTCCGGACAGGGCCTCCTCCACAGATACGCAGTATTTT
TRBJ1-4	TRBV5-1	.	.	CASSVFGQVGEKLFF	TGCGCCAGCAGCGTCTTTGGCCAGGTCGGCGAAAAACTGTTTTTT
TRBJ2-5	TRBV29-1	.	.	CSATSVQGSSQETQYF	TGCAGCGCCACCTCGGTGCAGGGGAGTTCCCAAGAGACCCAGTACTTC
TRBJ2-7	TRBV19	TRBD1	.	CASRRGQGAGEQYF	TGTGCCAGTAGGAGGGGACAGGGGGCAGGCGAGCAGTACTTC
TRBJ2-1	TRBV15	TRBD2	.	CATSRRGLAGSSSYNEQFF	TGTGCCACCAGCAGAAGGGGACTAGCGGGCTCGAGCTCCTACAATGAGCAGTTCTTC
TRBJ1-5	TRBV10-3	.	.	CAISVTGQPQHF	TGTGCCATCAGTGTAACTGGTCAGCCCCAGCATTTT
TRBJ1-1	TRBV5-4	TRBD1	.	CASSSTRGLNTEAFF	TGTGCCAGCAGCTCAACGAGGGGGCTGAACACTGAAGCTTTCTTT
TRBJ1-5	TRBV11-2	TRBD1	few	CASSLRGGRRNQPQHF	TGTGCCAGCAGCTTGAGAGGGGGCAGGCGCAATCAGCCCCAGCATTTT
TRBJ1-1	TRBV4-2	TRBD1	.	CASSPLGTGGEAFF	TGTGCCAGCAGCCCCTTGGGGACAGGGGGTGAAGCTTTCTTT
TRBJ1-3	TRBV6-1	TRBD1	.	CASSDGTAGNTIYF	TGTGCCAGCAGTGACGGGACAGCTGGAAACACCATATATTTT
TRBJ2-3	TRBV9	TRBD2	.	CASSVGLAGGTDTQYF	TGTGCCAGCAGCGTGGGACTAGCGGGGGGCACAGATACGCAGTATTTT
TRBJ2-7	TRBV6-5	.	.	CATRRGSSYEQYF	TGTGCCACCCGAAGGGGGTCGTCCTACGAGCAGTACTTC
TRBJ2-1	TRBV5-1	TRBD2	.	CASSERTSGGYNEQFF	TGCGCCAGCAGCGAACGGACTAGCGGGGGATACAATGAGCAGTTCTTC
TRBJ1-2	TRBV6-1	.	few	CASSEGTGWGYTF	TGTGCCAGCAGTGAGGGGACTGGTTGGGGCTACACCTTC
TRBJ1-2	TRBV9	TRBD1	.	CASSVNSGTGTFGYTF	TGTGCCAGCAGCGTGAATTCCGGGACAGGGACATTTGGCTACACCTTC
TRBJ2-1	TRBV7-3	.	.	CASSLTRQAKPSGDEQFF	TGTGCCAGCAGCTTAACAAGACAGGCTAAACCCTCCGGGGATGAGCAGTTCTTC
TRBJ2-7	TRBV7-2	TRBD2	.	CASSPGGKSYEQYF	TGTGCCAGCAGCCCGGGGGGGAAGTCCTACGAGCAGTACTTC
TRBJ2-1	TRBV9	TRBD2	.	CASSSLAGGIYNEQFF	TGTGCCAGCAGCTCCCTAGCGGGGGGAATCTACAATGAGCAGTTCTTC
TRBJ2-1	TRBV28	.	.	CASSLGGRFNEQFF	TGTGCCAGCAGTTTAGGAGGGCGGTTCAATGAGCAGTTCTTC
TRBJ1-1	TRBV28	TRBD1	.	CASMYQGATEAFF	TGTGCCAGCATGTATCAGGGGGCCACTGAAGCTTTCTTT
TRBJ1-5	TRBV30	.	.	CAWTERASNQPQHF	TGTGCCTGGACAGAGAGGGCGAGCAATCAGCCCCAGCATTTT
TRBJ2-3	TRBV10-3	.	.	CAISAPGNGDTQYF	TGTGCCATCAGTGCCCCAGGGAATGGAGATACGCAGTATTTT
TRBJ2-6	TRBV28	TRBD1	.	CASSLGQVSGANVLTF	TGTGCCAGCAGCCTAGGACAGGTCTCTGGGGCCAACGTCCTGACTTTC
TRBJ1-1	TRBV21-1	.	.	CASSSGRRPTGRNTEAFF	TGTGCCAGCAGCTCTGGAAGGAGACCGACAGGGCGGAACACTGAAGCTTTCTTT
TRBJ1-5	TRBV25-1	.	.	CASSGGSNQPQHF	TGTGCCAGCAGTGGAGGTAGCAATCAGCCCCAGCATTTT
TRBJ1-5	TRBV19	.	.	CASINRDGQPQHF	TGTGCCAGTATCAACAGGGATGGACAGCCCCAGCATTTT
TRBJ1-2	TRBV13	TRBD1	.	CASSLLRDSDNYGYTF	TGTGCCAGCAGTTTACTCCGGGACAGCGATAACTATGGCTACACCTTC
TRBJ1-4	TRBV5-4	.	.	CASSSRGRFEKLFF	TGTGCCAGCAGCTCCAGGGGTCGGTTCGAAAAACTGTTTTTT
TRBJ1-2	TRBV6-2/TRBV6-3	.	.	CASSRPETNYGYTF	TGTGCCAGCAGCCGACCGGAGACTAACTATGGCTACACCTTC
TRBJ1-1	TRBV19	.	.	CASSRPPDTEAFF	TGTGCCAGTTCCCGTCCGCCAGACACTGAAGCTTTCTTT
TRBJ2-2	TRBV10-1	.	.	CASSDRGEAGELFF	TGCGCCAGCAGTGACAGGGGGGAGGCCGGGGAGCTGTTTTTT
TRBJ1-5	TRBV2	TRBD1	.	CASSWTGPLPQHF	TGTGCCAGCAGCTGGACAGGGCCGCTGCCCCAGCATTTT
TRBJ2-3	TRBV5-1	TRBD2	.	CASSNVASGGAGTQYF	TGCGCCAGCAGCAATGTCGCTAGCGGGGGGGCTGGGACGCAGTATTTT
TRBJ1-2	TRBV6-6	.	.	CASSQGQNYGYTF	TGTGCCAGCAGCCAGGGGCAAAACTATGGCTACACCTTC
TRBJ1-4	TRBV18	TRBD1	.	CASSTQGGRVEKLFF	TGTGCCAGCTCAACTCAGGGGGGCCGCGTCGAAAAACTGTTTTTT
TRBJ2-5	TRBV5-6	TRBD1	.	CASSSPGQGEETQYF	TGTGCCAGCAGCTCGCCGGGACAGGGGGAAGAGACCCAGTACTTC
TRBJ2-3	TRBV3-1/TRBV3-2	.	.	CASSFTTDTQYF	TGTGCCAGCAGCTTTACAACAGATACGCAGTATTTT
TRBJ1-3	TRBV3-1/TRBV3-2	.	.	CASSPGTPGNTIYF	TGTGCCAGCAGCCCCGGGACACCCGGAAACACCATATATTTT
TRBJ2-7	TRBV6-6	.	.	CASSYSQGSSYEQYF	TGTGCCAGCAGTTACTCGCAGGGGAGCTCCTACGAGCAGTACTTC
TRBJ2-2	TRBV9	.	.	CASSVRTGRDTGELFF	TGTGCCAGCAGCGTCAGGACAGGGAGGGACACCGGGGAGCTGTTTTTT
TRBJ2-5	TRBV3-1/TRBV3-2	TRBD2	.	CASSPGLAGGVQETQYF	TGTGCCAGCAGCCCGGGACTAGCGGGGGGGGTACAAGAGACCCAGTACTTC
TRBJ1-3	TRBV6-2/TRBV6-3	.	.	CASSYGQYSGNTIYF	TGTGCCAGCAGTTACGGACAGTACTCTGGAAACACCATATATTTT
TRBJ2-2	TRBV7-3	.	.	CASSFRGMDTGELFF	TGTGCCAGCAGCTTCCGGGGGATGGACACCGGGGAGCTGTTTTTT
TRBJ2-1	TRBV18	.	.	CASSPTGSSYNEQFF	TGTGCCAGCTCACCCACAGGGAGCTCCTACAATGAGCAGTTCTTC
TRBJ2-1	TRBV3-1/TRBV3-2	TRBD2	.	CASSQELGWASGGVEFF	TGTGCCAGCAGCCAAGAACTTGGGTGGGCTAGCGGGGGGGTCGAGTTCTTC
TRBJ2-5	TRBV9	TRBD1	.	CASSPPGQGLRETQYF	TGTGCCAGCAGCCCCCCGGGACAGGGGTTGCGGGAGACCCAGTACTTC
TRBJ1-5	TRBV24-1	.	.	CATSDSLPGGQPQHF	TGTGCCACCAGTGATTCCCTCCCGGGTGGTCAGCCCCAGCATTTT
TRBJ1-5	TRBV19	.	.	CASNQGSNQPQHF	TGTGCCAGTAATCAGGGAAGCAATCAGCCCCAGCATTTT
TRBJ1-1	TRBV2	TRBD1	.	CASLDRVNTEAFF	TGTGCCAGCCTAGACAGGGTTAACACTGAAGCTTTCTTT
TRBJ2-3	TRBV18	TRBD1	.	CASSPDRVGTDTQYF	TGTGCCAGCTCACCGGACAGGGTAGGGACAGATACGCAGTATTTT
TRBJ2-1	TRBV29-1	.	.	CSARGASYNEQFF	TGCAGCGCCCGGGGGGCCTCCTACAATGAGCAGTTCTTC
TRBJ2-3	TRBV12-5	TRBD1	.	CASGLGQGTDTQYF	TGTGCTAGTGGCCTAGGACAGGGCACAGATACGCAGTATTTT